This record concerns one TCR beta chain sequence. The antigen is unknown. Repertoires were generated with immunoSEQ multiplex PCR, while TCRdb's copy carries only in-frame clones and drops some. The sample has around 50,000 clones; over 75% are singletons. Stimulus-free culture yielded autoproliferating CFSE-dim and non-proliferating CFSE-high T cells, each sequenced separately. Cultures began with roughly 5.4x10^7 CFSE-labeled PBMCs, unstimulated for 6 to 7 days, with replicate wells pooled. CFSE at around 0.5 uM labeled the PBMCs, which were then cultured unstimulated. The sample originates from a study of memory B cells and T cells in multiple sclerosis. General study findings and limits: Shared clonotype counts depended on differing compartment clone-set sizes and were normalized.

Trimming pared 1 base from V and 7 bases from J, leaving 22 bases between. The CDR3 loop spans 17 amino acids. Germline V lookup: CDR1 MNHNS, CDR2 SASEGT. Sequencing was carried out using PBMCs from blood kept in culture. This sequence originates from a human donor with multiple sclerosis. The rearrangement uses TRBV6-1 and TRBJ1-1, with D tentatively TRBD1 (5 bases). The CDR3 DNA reads TGTGCCAGCAGTGAAGTCTTGAGGACCGCGATGGGGGGTGAAGCTTTCTTT. Protein sequence: CASSEVLRTAMGGEAFF.